This T cell receptor (beta chain) was sequenced during a study of PD-L1 blockade in urothelial cancer. Germline V gene sequence: CDR1 SNHLY, CDR2 FYNNEI. CDR3 size: 14 residues. V shed 3 bases and J shed 4 bases, with 10 bases lying between them. Time point noted: peripheral blood 6 weeks after treatment start. Enrolled patients showed locally advanced or metastatic urothelial carcinoma. Method: immunoSEQ multiplex PCR; TCRdb's copy keeps in-frame clones and lacks some. The sample yields around 110,000 clones, around 93% seen once. This chain joins TRBV2 and TRBJ1-5; possible D gene TRBD1, 6 bases. The source was PBMCs, collected around atezolizumab (anti-PD-L1) treatment. This clonotype was sampled from a man aged 55 to 69 with urothelial cancer. The CDR3 protein is CASSEGRGNQPQHF. The CDR3 DNA sequence: TGTGCCAGCAGTGAGGGCAGGGGAAATCAGCCCCAGCATTTT.